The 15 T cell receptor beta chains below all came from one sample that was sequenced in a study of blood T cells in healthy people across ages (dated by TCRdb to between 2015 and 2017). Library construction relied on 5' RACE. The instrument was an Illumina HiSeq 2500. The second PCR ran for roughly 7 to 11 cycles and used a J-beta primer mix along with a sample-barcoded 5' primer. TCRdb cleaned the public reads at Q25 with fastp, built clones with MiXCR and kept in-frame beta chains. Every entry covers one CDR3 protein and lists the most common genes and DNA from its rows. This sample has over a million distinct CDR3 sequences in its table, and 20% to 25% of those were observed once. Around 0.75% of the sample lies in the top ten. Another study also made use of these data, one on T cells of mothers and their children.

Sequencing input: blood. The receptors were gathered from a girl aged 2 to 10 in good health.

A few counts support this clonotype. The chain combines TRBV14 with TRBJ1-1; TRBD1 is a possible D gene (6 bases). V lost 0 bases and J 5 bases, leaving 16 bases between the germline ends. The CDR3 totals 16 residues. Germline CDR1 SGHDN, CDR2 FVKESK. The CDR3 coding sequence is TGTGCCAGCAGCCAAGATATCATTACAGGGTGGACTGAAGCTTTCTTT. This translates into CASSQDIITGWTEAFF.

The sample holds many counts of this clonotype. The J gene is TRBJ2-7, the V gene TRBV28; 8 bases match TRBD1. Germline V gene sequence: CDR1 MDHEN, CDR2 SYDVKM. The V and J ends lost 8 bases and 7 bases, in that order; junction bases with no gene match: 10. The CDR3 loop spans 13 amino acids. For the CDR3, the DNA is TGTGCCAGCGGGGACAGGTGGTCCGGGGAGCAGTACTTC. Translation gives CASGDRWSGEQYF.

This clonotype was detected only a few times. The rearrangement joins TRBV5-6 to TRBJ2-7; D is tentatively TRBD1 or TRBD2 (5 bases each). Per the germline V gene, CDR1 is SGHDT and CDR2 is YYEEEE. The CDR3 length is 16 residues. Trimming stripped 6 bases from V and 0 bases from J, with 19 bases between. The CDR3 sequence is CASTQSYGAFSYEQYF. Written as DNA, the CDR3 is TGTGCCAGCACCCAATCCTACGGGGCCTTCTCCTACGAGCAGTACTTC.

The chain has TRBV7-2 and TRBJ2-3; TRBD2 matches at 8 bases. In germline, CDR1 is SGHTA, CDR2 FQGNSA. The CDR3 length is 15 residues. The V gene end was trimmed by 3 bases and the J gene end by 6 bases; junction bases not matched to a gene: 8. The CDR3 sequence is CASSFQRGKVDTQYF. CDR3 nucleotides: TGTGCCAGCAGCTTCCAGCGGGGGAAGGTGGATACGCAGTATTTT.

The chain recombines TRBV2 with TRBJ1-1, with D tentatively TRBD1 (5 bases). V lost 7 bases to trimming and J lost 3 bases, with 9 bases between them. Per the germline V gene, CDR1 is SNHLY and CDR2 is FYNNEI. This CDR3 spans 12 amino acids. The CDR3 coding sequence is TGTGCCAGCACGGCGGGGCACACTGAAGCTTTCTTT. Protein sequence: CASTAGHTEAFF. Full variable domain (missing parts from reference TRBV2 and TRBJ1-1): EPEVTQTPSHQVTQMGQEVILRCVPISNHLYFYWYRQILGQKVEFLVSFYNNEISEKSEIFDDQFSVERPDGSNFTLKIRSTKLEDSAMYFCASTAGHTEAFFGQGTRLTVV.

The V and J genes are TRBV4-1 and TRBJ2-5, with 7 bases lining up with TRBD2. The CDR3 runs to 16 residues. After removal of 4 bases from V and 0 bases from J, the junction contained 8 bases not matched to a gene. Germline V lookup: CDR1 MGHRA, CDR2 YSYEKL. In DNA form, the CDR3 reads TGCGCCAGCAGCCCTCTACCGGGAGGCAACCAAGAGACCCAGTACTTC. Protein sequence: CASSPLPGGNQETQYF.

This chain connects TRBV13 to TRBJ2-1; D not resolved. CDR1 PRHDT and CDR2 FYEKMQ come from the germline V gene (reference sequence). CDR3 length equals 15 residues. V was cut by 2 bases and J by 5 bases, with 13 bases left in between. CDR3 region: CASSLRPTRHNEQFF. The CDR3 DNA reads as TGTGCCAGCAGCTTACGGCCTACCAGACACAATGAGCAGTTCTTC.

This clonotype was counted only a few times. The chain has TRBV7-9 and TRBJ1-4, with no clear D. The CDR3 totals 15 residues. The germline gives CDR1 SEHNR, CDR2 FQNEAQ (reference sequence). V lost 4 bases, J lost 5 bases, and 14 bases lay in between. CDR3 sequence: CASSSIGPRNEKLFF. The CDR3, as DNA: TGTGCCAGCAGCTCTATCGGACCGAGGAATGAAAAACTGTTTTTT.

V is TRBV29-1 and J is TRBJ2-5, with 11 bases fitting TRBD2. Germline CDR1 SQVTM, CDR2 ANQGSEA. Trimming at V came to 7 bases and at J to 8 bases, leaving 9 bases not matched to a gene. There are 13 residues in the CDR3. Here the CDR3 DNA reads TGCAGCGCAACTAGCGGGGGCGTATCAACCCAGTACTTC. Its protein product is CSATSGGVSTQYF.

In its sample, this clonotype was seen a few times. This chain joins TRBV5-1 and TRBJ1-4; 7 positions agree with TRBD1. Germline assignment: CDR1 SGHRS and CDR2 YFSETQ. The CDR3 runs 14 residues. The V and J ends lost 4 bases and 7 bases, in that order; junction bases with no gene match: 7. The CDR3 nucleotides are TGCGCCAGCAGCCACAGGGGCGAGGGTGAAAAACTGTTTTTT. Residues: CASSHRGEGEKLFF.

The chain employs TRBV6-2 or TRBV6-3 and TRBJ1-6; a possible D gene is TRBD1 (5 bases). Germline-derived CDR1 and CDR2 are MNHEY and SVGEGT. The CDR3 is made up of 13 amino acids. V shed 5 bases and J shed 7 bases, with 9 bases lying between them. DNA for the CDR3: TGTGCCAGCAGTAGAAGACAGAATTCACCCCTCCACTTT. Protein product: CASSRRQNSPLHF.

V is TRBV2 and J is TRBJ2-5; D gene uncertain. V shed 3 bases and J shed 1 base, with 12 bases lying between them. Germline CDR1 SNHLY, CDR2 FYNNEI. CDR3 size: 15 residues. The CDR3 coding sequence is TGTGCCAGCAGTGATACACCCAATTTCCAAGAGACCCAGTACTTC. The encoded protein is CASSDTPNFQETQYF.

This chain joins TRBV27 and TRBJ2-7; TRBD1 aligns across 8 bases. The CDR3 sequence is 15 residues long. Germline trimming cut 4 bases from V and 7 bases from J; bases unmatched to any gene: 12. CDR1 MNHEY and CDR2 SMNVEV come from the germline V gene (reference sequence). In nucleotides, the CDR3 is TGTGCCAGCAGTTCGGTCCCAGGGGGCGCTTCGGAGCAGTACTTC. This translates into CASSSVPGGASEQYF.

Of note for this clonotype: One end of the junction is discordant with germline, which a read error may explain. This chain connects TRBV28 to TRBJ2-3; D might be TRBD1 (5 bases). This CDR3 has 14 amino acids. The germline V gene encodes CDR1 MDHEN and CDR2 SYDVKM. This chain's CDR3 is CAISRVRTADAQYF. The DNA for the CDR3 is TGTGCCATTTCCAGGGTCCGGACCGCAGATGCGCAGTATTTT.

In nucleotides, the CDR3 is TGTGCCATCAGAGAGGACAGGGAGAACACCGGGGAGCTGTTTTTT. Protein sequence: CAIREDRENTGELFF. The V and J genes are TRBV10-3 and TRBJ2-2; TRBD1 matches at 8 bases. The germline V gene encodes CDR1 ENHRY and CDR2 SYGVKD. The CDR3 is made up of 15 amino acids. J was trimmed by 1 base and V by 6 bases; bases with no gene match: 4.